A single sample gave rise to the 3 T cell receptor beta chains below, sequenced in a study of T-cell memory formation after mild COVID-19. TCRdb reprocessed the 5' RACE reads with MiXCR, giving one entry per CDR3 protein. The sample lists some 450,000 distinct CDR3 sequences; about 20% were seen once. The source material was PBMCs or a T cell subset sorted from them (not recorded which). The receptor set was obtained from an adult woman who had mild COVID-19 (a few samples of this study predate the infection). Cell type and time point are not known.

Only a few counts were recorded for this clonotype. V gene TRBV24-1 combines with J gene TRBJ2-1; possibly TRBD1 or TRBD2 for D (6 bases each). CDR1 is KGHDR and CDR2 is SFDVKD in the germline V gene. CDR3 length: 16 amino acids. Between the trimmed V and J ends, which lost 1 base and 1 base, there was a span of 10 bases. As DNA, the CDR3 is TGTGCCACCAGTGATTTCCGGGGGCTATCCTACAATGAGCAGTTCTTC. It codes for CATSDFRGLSYNEQFF.

The rearrangement uses TRBV6-5 and TRBJ2-5; 7 bases match TRBD1. CDR3 length equals 15 residues. Germline V gene sequence: CDR1 MNHEY, CDR2 SVGAGI. The V and J ends lost 4 bases and 3 bases, in that order; junction bases with no gene match: 8. In nucleotides, the CDR3 is TGTGCCAGCAGTTTGCGACAGGGATGGGAAGAGACCCAGTACTTC. It translates to CASSLRQGWEETQYF.

A few counts support this clonotype. The genes are TRBV29-1 and TRBJ2-3; the D is unclear. V gave up 3 bases and J gave up 2 bases, with 9 bases separating them. The CDR3 loop spans 13 amino acids. Germline values: CDR1 SQVTM, CDR2 ANQGSEA. CDR3 DNA: TGCAGCGTTGATAAGCAGTTCACAGATACGCAGTATTTT. Protein product: CSVDKQFTDTQYF.